This entry lists 30 T cell receptor beta chains sequenced from one sample in a study of OX40 agonist ivuxolimab in advanced cancers. Data came from immunoSEQ multiplex PCR; TCRdb stores just in-frame clones and leaves some out. The table lists roughly 63,000 clones, 85% to 90% of them singletons. The input for sequencing was CD4+ or CD8+ T cells sorted from blood, taken in a trial of the OX40 agonist ivuxolimab. These receptors were taken from an adult with an advanced solid tumor such as melanoma, head and neck, liver or kidney cancer.

V usage is TRBV5-6 and J usage is TRBJ2-3; 8 nucleotides line up with TRBD2. J gave up 8 bases and V 0 bases, and 2 bases lay outside the gene matches. Germline values: CDR1 SGHDT, CDR2 YYEEEE. This CDR3 region has 13 residues. The CDR3 bases are TGTGCCAGCAGCTTGGGGACTAGCTCTACGCAGTATTTT. This codes for CASSLGTSSTQYF.

This rearrangement joins TRBV28 to TRBJ2-1, with no clear D. Germline loops: CDR1 MDHEN, CDR2 SYDVKM. The V end was cut by 2 bases, the J end by 0 bases, with 8 bases between. The CDR3 length is 15 residues. The CDR3, as DNA: TGTGCCAGCAGTTTAGGTCTATTCTCCTACAATGAGCAGTTCTTC. Translating it yields CASSLGLFSYNEQFF.

The rearrangement uses TRBV19 and TRBJ2-5, with D tentatively TRBD1 (5 bases). The CDR3 contains 17 residues. Looked up from germline, CDR1 is LNHDA and CDR2 is SQIVND (reference sequence). V was trimmed by 3 bases and J by 4 bases, leaving 21 bases between them. In DNA form, the CDR3 reads TGTGCCAGTAGTATGGGGCAGGGCTCAGTATCTTTAGAGACCCAGTACTTC. Residues: CASSMGQGSVSLETQYF. Variable domain in full (rest from reference TRBV19 and TRBJ2-5): DGGITQSPKYLFRKEGQNVTLSCEQNLNHDAMYWYRQDPGQGLRLIYYSQIVNDFQKGDIAEGYSVSREKKESFPLTVTSAQKNPTAFYLCASSMGQGSVSLETQYFGPGTRLLVL.

The rearrangement uses TRBV20-1 and TRBJ2-3; D remains unclear. CDR3 length equals 11 residues. Germline V gene sequence: CDR1 DFQATT, CDR2 SNEGSKA (reference sequence). Trimming shortened V by 5 bases and J by 1 base, and 4 bases separated the two germline ends. CDR3 residues: CSAPGTDTQYF. For the CDR3, the DNA is TGCAGTGCTCCCGGCACAGATACGCAGTATTTT.

CDR3 DNA: TGTGCCAGCTCCCGCTGGGCTAGCGGGAGTAAAGATGAGCAGTTCTTC. Amino acids: CASSRWASGSKDEQFF. The chain couples TRBV27 to TRBJ2-1; 10 bases fit TRBD2. Germline V gene sequence: CDR1 MNHEY, CDR2 SMNVEV (reference sequence). The CDR3 contains 16 residues. The V segment lost 8 bases and the J segment 8 bases; nucleotides outside the gene matches: 15.

On this clone: This may arise from a read error, as a much more abundant clone is one base away. The chain combines TRBV28 with TRBJ2-2; 8 bases align to TRBD1. Germline trimming cut 5 bases from V and 1 base from J; bases unmatched to any gene: 3. There are 15 residues in the CDR3. CDR1 is MDHEN and CDR2 is SYDVKM in the germline V gene. The CDR3 region is CASSPGTGNTGELFF. In nucleotides, the CDR3 is TGTGCCAGCAGTCCCGGGACAGGGAACACCGGGGAGCTGTTTTTT.

The chain combines TRBV11-2 with TRBJ2-3; D is uncertain. Trimming cost V 1 base and J 3 bases, with 8 bases left between them. The CDR3 runs 14 residues. Germline values: CDR1 SGHAT, CDR2 FQNNGV. The CDR3 reads CASSLGVHTDTQYF. CDR3 DNA: TGTGCCAGCAGCTTAGGAGTGCATACAGATACGCAGTATTTT.

The CDR3 is CASSLAGFVLNEKLFF. As DNA, the CDR3 is TGTGCCAGCAGCTTAGCAGGATTCGTTCTAAATGAAAAACTGTTTTTT. The genes are TRBV7-9 and TRBJ1-4; no firm D call. Germline assignment: CDR1 SEHNR and CDR2 FQNEAQ (reference sequence). The CDR3 is 16 residues long. V dropped 0 bases and J dropped 5 bases, with 13 bases sitting between them.

The chain joins TRBV30 to TRBJ1-5; D possibly corresponds to TRBD1 (5 bases). The ends were cut back, 0 bases at V and 1 base at J, with 7 bases in the middle. CDR1 GTSNPN and CDR2 SVGIG come from the germline V gene (reference sequence). There are 14 residues in the CDR3. CDR3: CAWSVGTSNQPQHF. The CDR3 region has the DNA TGTGCCTGGAGTGTAGGGACGAGCAATCAGCCCCAGCATTTT.

The V and J genes are TRBV29-1 and TRBJ2-7, with unresolved D. There are 10 residues in the CDR3. Deletions cut 4 bases from V and 5 bases from J, with 6 bases between. The germline V gene has CDR1 SQVTM and CDR2 ANQGSEA. The CDR3 is CSVALNEQYF. The CDR3 nucleotides are TGCAGCGTTGCATTAAACGAGCAGTACTTC.

CDR3 protein: CASTYNRGRTDTQYF. The DNA for the CDR3 is TGTGCCAGCACGTACAACAGGGGGCGCACAGATACGCAGTATTTT. V gene TRBV27 combines with J gene TRBJ2-3, with TRBD1 identical over 9 bases. V was clipped by 7 bases and J by 1 base; unmatched bases: 6. The CDR3 runs to 15 residues. CDR1 is MNHEY and CDR2 is SMNVEV in the germline V gene (reference sequence).

This sequence joins TRBV1 and TRBJ1-2; the table assigns TRBD1, which was not confirmed against the DNA. TRBV1 is a pseudogene locus. This CDR3 contains 17 residues. Here the CDR3 reads CTSSQDLARIKDYGYTF. In DNA, the CDR3 is TGCACCAGCAGCCAAGACCTCGCCAGGATTAAGGACTATGGCTACACCTTC.

This clone was seen a single time. Here the CDR3 reads CASSIISGIEGKTEQYF. As DNA, the CDR3 is TGTGCCAGTAGTATAATTTCAGGGATCGAGGGCAAAACCGAGCAGTACTTC. The chain employs TRBV19 and TRBJ2-7; D assignment may be TRBD1 or TRBD2 (5 bases each). CDR3 size: 17 residues. Germline V lookup: CDR1 LNHDA, CDR2 SQIVND (reference sequence). V shed 2 bases and J shed 6 bases, with 23 bases lying between them.

The chain couples TRBV15 to TRBJ1-6; weak D call: TRBD1 (6 bases). Germline loops: CDR1 LNHNV, CDR2 YYDKDF (reference sequence). Trimming stripped 4 bases from V and 11 bases from J, with 21 bases between. CDR3 length: 16 residues. The CDR3 DNA follows: TGTGCCACCAGCATCCCCGGGGGCCCCCCGTTGACACCCCTCCACTTT. It translates to CATSIPGGPPLTPLHF.

This clone was seen once. The CDR3 loop reads CASPVPNEQFF. The CDR3, as DNA: TGTGCCAGCCCCGTTCCTAATGAGCAGTTCTTC. V usage is TRBV2 and J usage is TRBJ2-1, with D uncertain. Germline values: CDR1 SNHLY, CDR2 FYNNEI. The CDR3 has 11 residues. Deletions cut 8 bases from V and 7 bases from J, with 9 bases between.

This chain links TRBV5-1 with TRBJ2-1, with D perhaps matching TRBD2 (5 bases). Trimming pared 0 bases from V and 6 bases from J, leaving 19 bases between. Germline V gene lookup returns CDR1 SGHRS and CDR2 YFSETQ. The CDR3 contains 17 residues. Here the CDR3 DNA reads TGCGCCAGCAGCTTGGCTTCACTAGGATCCCCAATCAATGAGCAGTTCTTC. Translation: CASSLASLGSPINEQFF.

The chain employs TRBV9 and TRBJ2-1, with D perhaps TRBD2 (6 bases). Per the germline V gene, CDR1 is SGDLS and CDR2 is YYNGEE. Trimming removed 7 bases at V and 7 bases at J, with 21 bases between. The CDR3 extends over 15 amino acids. CDR3 residues: CASSVSGLPWNEQFF. The CDR3 DNA is TGTGCCAGCTCGGTTAGCGGTCTCCCCTGGAATGAGCAGTTCTTC.

This clone was observed a handful of times. V is TRBV19 and J is TRBJ1-5; D gene ambiguous. V was shortened by 3 bases and J by 2 bases, with 14 bases between the two germline ends. The CDR3 is made up of 16 amino acids. Germline CDR1 reads LNHDA; CDR2 reads SQIVND (reference sequence). The CDR3 DNA is TGTGCCAGTAGTATTTGGAAGGGCCTTGGCAATCAGCCCCAGCATTTT. It is translated as CASSIWKGLGNQPQHF.

This clone appeared once. The chain links TRBV4-1 to TRBJ2-1, with TRBD1 matching over 8 bases. The CDR3 extends over 16 amino acids. Per the germline V gene, CDR1 is MGHRA and CDR2 is YSYEKL. The ends lost 0 bases at V and 7 bases at J; junction bases unmatched: 8. CDR3 loop: CASSQDGQGAGNEQFF. CDR3 nucleotides: TGCGCCAGCAGCCAAGACGGGCAGGGGGCAGGGAATGAGCAGTTCTTC.

This clone was counted only a few times. The chain couples TRBV28 to TRBJ2-7; 12 bases agree with TRBD1. V shed 6 bases and J 4 bases; nucleotides not matched to a gene: 4. CDR3 length: 14 residues. From germline, CDR1 is MDHEN and CDR2 SYDVKM. The CDR3, as DNA: TGTGCCAGCAGCGGGACAGGGGGCGCGTACGAGCAGTACTTC. This encodes CASSGTGGAYEQYF.

This clone was counted between two and nine times. In the same sample, other DNA sequences code for this CDR3. The chain couples TRBV7-3 to TRBJ2-1; TRBD2 aligns across 9 bases. Trimming removed 2 bases from V and 7 bases from J; junction bases left unmatched: 3. Germline CDR1 is SGHTA and CDR2 is FQGTGA. The CDR3 consists of 14 residues. This CDR3 is CASSLSLAGNEQFF. The CDR3 DNA reads as TGTGCCAGCAGCTTATCCCTAGCGGGGAATGAGCAGTTCTTC. Full variable domain (missing parts from reference TRBV7-3 and TRBJ2-1): GAGVSQTPSNKVTEKGKYVELRCDPISGHTALYWYRQSLGQGPEFLIYFQGTGAADDSGLPNDRFFAVRPEGSVSTLKIQRTERGDSAVYLCASSLSLAGNEQFFGPGTRLTVL.

The chain employs TRBV27 and TRBJ2-7; D is unresolved. The V end lost 4 bases, the J end lost 4 bases, and 8 bases lay between the germline ends. The germline V gene encodes CDR1 MNHEY and CDR2 SMNVEV (reference sequence). There are 12 residues in the CDR3. CDR3 DNA: TGTGCCAGCAGTTCGAATCTTTACGAGCAGTACTTC. As protein: CASSSNLYEQYF.

As for this clone: The germline gene is not matched at one end of the junction; a read error may be the cause. The chain recombines TRBV11-2 with TRBJ2-1; TRBD2 matches at 11 bases. Looked up from germline, CDR1 is SGHAT and CDR2 is FQNNGV. The CDR3 totals 16 residues. CDR3 in amino acids: CASSDSGRASHNEQFF. For the CDR3, the DNA is TGTGCCAGCAGCGATAGCGGGAGGGCCTCCCACAATGAGCAGTTCTTC.

CDR3 loop: CASSLRVLPTYEQYF. The CDR3 region has the DNA TGTGCCAGCAGTTTGAGGGTATTGCCTACCTACGAGCAGTACTTC. The chain carries TRBV27 and TRBJ2-7; D might be TRBD2 (5 bases). Germline CDR1 MNHEY, CDR2 SMNVEV (reference sequence). This CDR3 contains 15 residues. V was clipped by 3 bases and J by 2 bases, with 14 bases between them.

The V call is TRBV13, the J call TRBJ1-1, with 8 bases that match TRBD1. The CDR3 runs 15 residues. V was clipped by 5 bases and J by 1 base; unmatched bases: 6. Germline V lookup: CDR1 PRHDT, CDR2 FYEKMQ (reference sequence). The CDR3 DNA reads as TGTGCCAGCAGCACCCGACAGGGGTGGAACACTGAAGCTTTCTTT. It encodes CASSTRQGWNTEAFF.

This chain uses TRBV7-9 with TRBJ2-7; D is uncertain. The germline V gene has CDR1 SEHNR and CDR2 FQNEAQ (reference sequence). Trimming left V 6 bases short and J 2 bases short, with 8 bases between. The length of the CDR3 is 12 residues. CDR3 DNA: TGTGCCAGCAGACAGATTACCTACGAGCAGTACTTC. It yields the protein CASRQITYEQYF.

The V call is TRBV6-5, the J call TRBJ2-5; a weak D match, TRBD1 (5 bases). Trimming took 0 bases from V and 5 from J, leaving 10 bases between them. CDR3 length equals 14 residues. Germline CDR1 reads MNHEY; CDR2 reads SVGAGI. The CDR3 DNA is TGTGCCAGCAGTTACTCAGGGGCTAGGGAGACCCAGTACTTC. Its protein product is CASSYSGARETQYF.

The V and J genes are TRBV9 and TRBJ1-2; D gene ambiguous. CDR1 is SGDLS and CDR2 is YYNGEE in the germline V gene. Trimming took 0 bases from V and 3 from J, leaving 6 bases between them. This CDR3 comprises 13 residues. Here the CDR3 reads CASSVELDYGYTF. Written as DNA, the CDR3 is TGTGCCAGCAGCGTAGAGCTGGACTATGGCTACACCTTC. Supplemented by reference TRBV9 and TRBJ1-2, the full variable domain reads DSGVTQTPKHLITATGQRVTLRCSPRSGDLSVYWYQQSLDQGLQFLIQYYNGEERAKGNILERFSAQQFPDLHSELNLSSLELGDSALYFCASSVELDYGYTFGSGTRLTVV.

The chain has TRBV14 and TRBJ2-7; 9 positions agree with TRBD1. CDR1 SGHDN and CDR2 FVKESK come from the germline V gene. The ends lost 3 bases at V and 3 bases at J; junction bases unmatched: 12. The CDR3 has 17 amino acids. In DNA, the CDR3 is TGTGCCAGCAGCCATGAACATTCGGGACAGGGTATCTACGAGCAGTACTTC. It yields the protein CASSHEHSGQGIYEQYF.

V and J are TRBV29-1 and TRBJ2-5; D call uncertain. Germline lookup yields CDR1 SQVTM and CDR2 ANQGSEA. The CDR3 covers 13 residues. With 2 bases removed from V and 1 base from J, the gap between germline ends came to 8 bases. CDR3 sequence: CSVETNRQETQYF. The CDR3 DNA sequence: TGCAGCGTTGAAACGAACCGCCAAGAGACCCAGTACTTC.